The 9 T cell receptor beta chains reported below all come from one sample, sequenced in a study of T cell clonality in common variable immunodeficiency. Study-level points and caveats: Common variable immunodeficiency TCR beta sequences reportedly had fewer deletions and N-nucleotide insertions.

Profiling relied on immunoSEQ multiplex PCR, and the TCRdb table lists in-frame clones only, not all of them. This sample has 25,000 to 30,000 clones, each found more than once. No antigen is known for these receptors. The specimen was peripheral blood mononuclear cells. These receptor sequences come from a human donor with common variable immunodeficiency.

This clone appeared many times. The CDR3 end is not reached by the read, which stops 3 residues before it; the germline J gene fills it in. This sequence joins TRBV18 and TRBJ2-7, with TRBD1 matching 8 bases. Germline V lookup: CDR1 KGHSH, CDR2 LQKENI. The V segment lost 2 bases and the J segment 3 bases; nucleotides outside the gene matches: 3. CDR3 length: 14 residues. The sequenced CDR3 bases are TGTGCCAGCTCACCAGCTGGACAGGGCTACGAG. It encodes CASSPAGQGYE. The full-length CDR3 reads as CASSPAGQGYEQYF. Variable domain in full (rest from reference TRBV18 and TRBJ2-7): NAGVMQNPRHLVRRRGQEARLRCSPMKGHSHVYWYRQLPEEGLKFMVYLQKENIIDESGMPKERFSAEFPKEGPSILRIQQVVRGDSAAYFCASSPAGQGYEQYFGPGTRLTVT.

A remark on this clone: From the germline J gene comes the end of the CDR3, since the read stops 3 residues before it. The V call is TRBV20-1, the J call TRBJ2-3, with D hard to call. This CDR3 is built from 14 residues. Germline lookup yields CDR1 DFQATT and CDR2 SNEGSKA (reference sequence). V was shortened by 6 bases and J by 0 bases, with 13 bases between the two germline ends. CDR3 in amino acids: CSATSMGSTDTQYF. The CDR3 bases that were read are TGCAGTGCGACTTCGATGGGTAGCACAGATACG.

This clone was counted ten times or more. The CDR3 end falls 3 residues outside the read, so it is completed with the germline J gene. The J gene is TRBJ2-1, the V gene TRBV19; TRBD2 matches 12 bases. The CDR3 spans 18 residues. Germline V gene sequence: CDR1 LNHDA, CDR2 SQIVND (reference sequence). Trimming took 3 bases from V and 0 from J; bases not matched to a gene: 6. CDR3 bases read: TGTGCCAGTAGTATGGGGACTAGCGGGCAGAGCTCCTACAATGAG. It specifies CASSMGTSGQSSYNE. The full CDR3 protein reads CASSMGTSGQSSYNEQFF.

This clone was counted at least ten times. The DNA ends 3 residues before the CDR3 does, and the rest of the CDR3 is filled in from the germline J gene. The chain uses TRBV29-1 and TRBJ2-7, with TRBD1 matching over 10 bases. Germline lookup yields CDR1 SQVTM and CDR2 ANQGSEA. J gave up 4 bases and V 4 bases, and 4 bases lay outside the gene matches. The CDR3 is 13 residues long. The covered CDR3 bases are TGCAGCGTTGCCCGGGACAGGGGTTACGAG. It yields the protein CSVARDRGYE. Given in full, the CDR3 is CSVARDRGYEQYF.

At least ten counts were recorded for this clone. CDR3 bases read: TGTGCCAGCAGTCGCGGGGGTTTGAATGAAAAA. It is translated as CASSRGGLNEK. The full CDR3 is CASSRGGLNEKLFF. The V call is TRBV7-2, the J call TRBJ1-4; perhaps TRBD1 as D (5 bases). The read ends 3 residues before the CDR3 terminus; that terminus is restored from the germline J gene. Germline V gene data show CDR1 as SGHTA and CDR2 as FQGNSA. V was trimmed by 6 bases and J by 5 bases, leaving 13 bases between them. CDR3 size: 14 residues.

Comment on this clone: The CDR3 goes on 3 residues after the read ends, and that part is filled in from the germline J gene. This rearrangement joins TRBV19 to TRBJ2-1, with 8 bases that match TRBD2. J was trimmed by 7 bases and V by 6 bases; bases with no gene match: 8. The germline CDR1 and CDR2 sequences are LNHDA and SQIVND (reference sequence). The CDR3 is 14 amino acids. CDR3 DNA, as far as it was read: TGTGCCAGTAGGGGGACTAGTAAATTAAATGAG. It is translated as CASRGTSKLNE. The full CDR3 reads CASRGTSKLNEQFF. The full variable domain, rest sourced from reference TRBV19 and TRBJ2-1, is DGGITQSPKYLFRKEGQNVTLSCEQNLNHDAMYWYRQDPGQGLRLIYYSQIVNDFQKGDIAEGYSVSREKKESFPLTVTSAQKNPTAFYLCASRGTSKLNEQFFGPGTRLTVL.

This clone showed up many times. Read sequence stops 3 residues before the CDR3 end, and the germline J gene provides the missing end. The chain couples TRBV7-6 to TRBJ2-5; possibly TRBD1 for D (6 bases). The CDR3 is 14 amino acids. V lost 3 bases and J lost 5, with 13 bases in between. CDR1 is SGHVS and CDR2 is FNYEAQ in the germline V gene. CDR3 protein: CASSFSGEGETQYF. Incomplete CDR3 DNA: TGTGCCAGCAGCTTTTCAGGGGAAGGGGAGACC.

This clone showed up many times. The read finishes 3 residues shy of the CDR3 end, and the germline J gene is used to complete it. The sample contains more than one DNA sequence encoding this CDR3. The V and J genes are TRBV6-2 or TRBV6-3 and TRBJ1-5; a weak D match, TRBD1 (6 bases). Germline V CDR1 and CDR2: MNHEY, SVGEGT. The CDR3 runs to 13 residues. Trimming took off 8 bases at V and 6 bases at J, with 14 bases between the two ends. The sequenced CDR3 bases are TGTGCCAGCCGCCGGGACATCGGTCAGCCC. Protein: CASRRDIGQP. The whole CDR3 region reads CASRRDIGQPQHF.

Ten or more counts support this clone. The read finishes 3 residues shy of the CDR3 end, and the germline J gene is used to complete it. The chain uses TRBV29-1 and TRBJ2-3; 10 bases fit TRBD1. The CDR3 has 18 residues. The V gene end was trimmed by 6 bases and the J gene end by 0 bases; junction bases not matched to a gene: 15. CDR1 is SQVTM, CDR2 ANQGSEA, per germline. CDR3 loop: CSVPPGTGVRFSTDTQYF. The sequenced part of the CDR3 DNA is TGCAGCGTACCCCCCGGGACAGGGGTCCGATTTAGCACAGATACG.